The rows below give T cell receptor beta chains drawn from one sample of a study of early stage breast cancer tumors. The table came from immunoSEQ multiplex PCR; TCRdb's copy has only in-frame clones and leaves some out. The sample carries roughly 60,000 clones, over 65% recorded once. Sequencing input: blood. The receptors were gathered from a person aged 25 to 40 with breast cancer. CDR3s include the opening cysteine and the closing phenylalanine or tryptophan. For some rows the clone size is stated as once, few or many, or as a class when expanded; others skip it.

>few|TRBV30|TRBJ2-7
CAWSERYEQYF
>-|TRBV5-1|TRBJ2-1
CASRIGQRGQFF
>-|TRBV10-3|TRBJ1-3
CAISGGQSSGNTIYF
>few|TRBV6-5|TRBJ2-2
CASSLKTGMTGELFF
>-|TRBV6-5|TRBJ1-1
CASSSRGGDTEAFF
>-|TRBV7-8|TRBJ2-7
CASSFRGTGGSGQYF
>-|TRBV10-3|TRBJ2-5
CASQPRSEETQYF
>-|TRBV5-1|TRBJ2-2
CASSRPESGELFF
>once|TRBV19|TRBJ2-1
CASRSDTSSSYNEQFF
>few|TRBV4-1|TRBJ1-1
CASSQVRQGVDTEAFF
>-|TRBV19|TRBJ2-7
CASSTSSDRGLYEQYF
>few|TRBV7-2|TRBJ2-7
CASSSGQGAREQYF
>once|TRBV7-9|TRBJ1-4
CASSLDRTNEKLFF
>-|TRBV6-6|TRBJ1-3
CASSLETGNTIYF
>-|TRBV5-6|TRBJ2-7
CASSLERRLPLSSYEQYF
>-|TRBV10-3|TRBJ1-4
CAISEVSGREKLFF
>once|TRBV4-1|TRBJ2-7
CASSQESTGPFKPYEQYF
>-|TRBV28|TRBJ2-7
CASSEQGYEQYF
>-|TRBV4-1|TRBJ1-4
CASSQESSGFNEKLFF
>-|TRBV30|TRBJ1-2
CAWSVPRVYGYTF
>-|TRBV6-8|TRBJ1-2
CASSYRQPDGYTF
>-|TRBV11-3|TRBJ2-7
CASSLDNGYEQYF
>-|TRBV4-2|TRBJ2-3
CASSQDWGVDTQYF
>-|TRBV6-5|TRBJ2-7
CASRSEGKRNEQYF
>-|TRBV7-6|TRBJ2-7
CASSSRDRGIYEQYF
>-|TRBV20-1|TRBJ2-1
CSVLNYNEQFF
>-|TRBV15|TRBJ1-2
CATSRDLKVSYGYTF
>-|TRBV6-1|TRBJ2-1
CASSEVVLAAGEQFF
>-|TRBV11-3|TRBJ2-1
CASSLDSGPYNEQFF
>once|TRBV27|TRBJ1-5
CARSLRGQTDSNQPQHF
>few|TRBV7-3|TRBJ2-5
CASSLTGGQETQYF
>-|TRBV18|TRBJ1-1
CASSPTSGYTEAFF
>-|TRBV6-1|TRBJ2-1
CASSDLAGRSYNEQFF
>-|TRBV11-1|TRBJ2-5
CASSSRGSGETQYF
>-|TRBV19|TRBJ1-2
CASSIEGPYGYTF
>-|TRBV7-9|TRBJ2-3
CASSGGTGGSTDTQYF
>once|TRBV6-6|TRBJ2-7
CASSLTGDEQYF
>few|TRBV7-2|TRBJ2-2
CASSFRGRTGELFF